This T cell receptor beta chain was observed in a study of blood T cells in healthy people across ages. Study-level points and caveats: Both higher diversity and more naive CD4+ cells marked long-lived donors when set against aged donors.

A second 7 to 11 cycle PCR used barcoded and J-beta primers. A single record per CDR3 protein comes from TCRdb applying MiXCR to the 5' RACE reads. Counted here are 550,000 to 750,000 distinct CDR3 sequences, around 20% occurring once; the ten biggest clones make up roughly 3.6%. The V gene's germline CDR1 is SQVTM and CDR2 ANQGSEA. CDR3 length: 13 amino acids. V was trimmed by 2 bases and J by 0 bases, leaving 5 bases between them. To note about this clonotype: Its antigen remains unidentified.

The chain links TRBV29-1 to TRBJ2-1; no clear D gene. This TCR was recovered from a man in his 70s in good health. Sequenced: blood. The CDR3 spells CSVEKSSYNEQFF. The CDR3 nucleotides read TGCAGCGTTGAAAAGAGCTCCTACAATGAGCAGTTCTTC.